The clone carrying this T cell receptor (beta chain) turned up a few times. Antigen unknown. The record originates from a study of T-cell reconstitution after alpha-beta-depleted transplantation in children. The study's findings and limits: At one year after transplant, newly produced T cells mostly accounted for T-cell counts and diversity.

Unique molecular identifiers were incorporated during preparation of the TCRbeta library. MiXCR, run by TCRdb on the PCR reads, gives a single entry per CDR3 protein. The table shows 28,000 or so distinct CDR3 sequences, with 15% to 20% occurring only once. V was clipped by 6 bases and J by 1 base, with 9 bases between them. CDR3 length equals 13 residues. Germline lookup yields CDR1 SEHNR and CDR2 FQNEAQ (reference sequence). The material was PBMCs, mostly from graft donor cells, obtained 60 days after TCRalphabeta/CD19-depleted stem cell transplant. The clonotype comes from a male patient between 2 and 15 years old who had a stem cell transplant for acute lymphoblastic leukemia, so the T cells may come from the graft donor. The V and J genes are TRBV7-9 and TRBJ1-1; D perhaps matches TRBD1 (6 bases). CDR3 sequence (DNA): TGTGCCAGCAGAAGGACAGCGAACACTGAAGCTTTCTTT. Its protein product is CASRRTANTEAFF.